Below, 31 T cell receptor beta chains from the same sample are listed, as sequenced in a study of T cell repertoires and HLA-DP antigens. The table came from immunoSEQ multiplex PCR; TCRdb's copy has only in-frame clones and leaves some out. Of approximately 100,000 clones in the sample, approximately 86% were seen once. Their cognate antigens are unknown. Sequenced sample: CD4+ T cells from PBMCs. Every receptor here comes from a man aged 50-60 years in good health and CMV-seronegative.

This clone has a single count. This chain joins TRBV7-3 and TRBJ2-7, with TRBD2 identical over 11 bases. Germline V lookup: CDR1 SGHTA, CDR2 FQGTGA. CDR3 length equals 17 residues. Trimming removed 2 bases from V and 5 bases from J; junction bases left unmatched: 11. CDR3 amino acids: CASSLSGTSGGFNEQYF. The CDR3 DNA follows: TGTGCCAGCAGCTTATCGGGCACTAGCGGGGGATTCAACGAGCAGTACTTC. The whole variable domain, filled in from reference TRBV7-3 and TRBJ2-7, reads GAGVSQTPSNKVTEKGKYVELRCDPISGHTALYWYRQSLGQGPEFLIYFQGTGAADDSGLPNDRFFAVRPEGSVSTLKIQRTERGDSAVYLCASSLSGTSGGFNEQYFGPGTRLTVT.

V usage is TRBV5-1 and J usage is TRBJ1-1, with a weak D call TRBD1 (6 bases). CDR3 length: 15 residues. CDR1 SGHRS and CDR2 YFSETQ come from the germline V gene. The germline V and J ends were trimmed by 4 bases and 4 bases, with 17 bases remaining between them. CDR3 sequence reads: CASSVPLGTTTEAFF. CDR3 sequence (DNA): TGCGCCAGCAGCGTACCACTCGGGACAACCACTGAAGCTTTCTTT.

As DNA, the CDR3 is TGTGCCAGCAGTTACACGGGGGGAACGACTGAAGCTTTCTTT. Translated: CASSYTGGTTEAFF. The V and J genes are TRBV6-6 and TRBJ1-1; tentative D call: TRBD1 (5 bases). V lost 2 bases and J lost 5, with 12 bases in between. Germline CDR1 is MNHNY and CDR2 is SVGAGI (reference sequence). The CDR3 covers 14 residues.

The genes are TRBV7-4 and TRBJ2-7; D not certain. With 6 bases removed from V and 4 bases from J, the gap between germline ends came to 7 bases. CDR3 length: 11 residues. Germline CDR1 SGHVT, CDR2 SQSDAQ. CDR3 DNA: TGTGCCAGCAGTCCCCAATACGAGCAGTACTTC. Encoded protein: CASSPQYEQYF.

In this sample, this clone turned up a few times. The V gene is TRBV7-9, the J gene TRBJ2-2; D gene unclear. The V and J ends lost 5 bases and 4 bases respectively, with 14 bases between them. The CDR3 has 15 amino acids. Germline V lookup: CDR1 SEHNR, CDR2 FQNEAQ (reference sequence). The CDR3 region is CASSPRAARTGELFF. Here the CDR3 DNA reads TGTGCCAGCAGCCCCCGTGCAGCCCGCACCGGGGAGCTGTTTTTT.

The V gene is TRBV11-1, the J gene TRBJ2-1; 7 bases agree with TRBD1. J lost 5 bases, V lost 5 bases, and 6 bases had no gene match. The germline V gene has CDR1 SGHAT and CDR2 FQDESV (reference sequence). The CDR3 has 14 residues. This CDR3 reads CASSPRGFNNEQFF. The CDR3 DNA is TGTGCCAGCAGCCCCAGGGGGTTCAACAATGAGCAGTTCTTC.

The rearrangement joins TRBV6-5 to TRBJ2-7, with a possible D match to TRBD1 (5 bases). The CDR3 sequence is 12 residues long. V lost 6 bases, J lost 2 bases, and 8 bases lay in between. The germline V gene has CDR1 MNHEY and CDR2 SVGAGI. The CDR3 DNA sequence: TGTGCCAGCAGGGGGCAGACCTACGAGCAGTACTTC. This codes for CASRGQTYEQYF.

This chain uses TRBV19 with TRBJ1-5; D might be TRBD1 (5 bases). Germline V lookup: CDR1 LNHDA, CDR2 SQIVND (reference sequence). Trimming removed 7 bases at V and 4 bases at J, with 11 bases between. The CDR3 consists of 13 residues. CDR3 amino acids: CASTIRGNQPQHF. CDR3 sequence (DNA): TGTGCCAGTACCATAAGGGGAAATCAGCCCCAGCATTTT.

The gene calls are TRBV19 and TRBJ2-3, with TRBD1 matching over 7 bases. The V gene's germline CDR1 is LNHDA and CDR2 SQIVND (reference sequence). The CDR3 extends over 15 amino acids. Trimming removed 4 bases from V and 0 bases from J; junction bases left unmatched: 4. The CDR3 region is CASSKTGSSTDTQYF. CDR3 nucleotide sequence: TGTGCCAGTAGTAAGACAGGGAGCAGCACAGATACGCAGTATTTT.

The rearrangement joins TRBV6-1 to TRBJ2-1, with TRBD2 matching over 8 bases. The CDR3 totals 16 residues. The J segment lost 5 bases and the V segment lost 7 bases, leaving 13 bases of the junction unmatched. CDR1 is MNHNS and CDR2 is SASEGT in the germline V gene. As DNA, the CDR3 is TGTGCCAGCACTGAGCCCAGGACTAGCCTCAACAATGAGCAGTTCTTC. It yields the protein CASTEPRTSLNNEQFF.

The chain is built from TRBV30 and TRBJ1-1; TRBD1 aligns across 7 bases. The V and J ends lost 2 bases and 1 base, in that order; junction bases with no gene match: 10. Germline CDR1 and CDR2: GTSNPN and SVGIG (reference sequence). There are 16 residues in the CDR3. Here the CDR3 reads CAWSSSTGQTNTEAFF. The CDR3 region has the DNA TGTGCCTGGAGTTCTTCGACGGGACAGACGAACACTGAAGCTTTCTTT.

Concerning this clone itself: The junction departs from germline at one end; a sequencing error may be responsible. The rearrangement uses TRBV7-7 and TRBJ2-3; no clear D. This CDR3 region has 14 residues. Germline CDR1 and CDR2: SSHAT and FNYEAQ (reference sequence). CDR3 DNA sequence: TGTGCTAGCAGCCCCGCCCCTAGCACAGATACGCAGTATTTT. This codes for CASSPAPSTDTQYF. The complete variable domain, with remaining parts taken from reference TRBV7-7 and TRBJ2-3, reads GAGVSQSPRYKVTKRGQDVTLRCDPISSHATLYWYQQALGQGPEFLTYFNYEAQPDKSGLPSDRFSAERPEGSISTLTIQRTEQRDSAMYRCASSPAPSTDTQYFGPGTRLTVL.

The chain links TRBV7-2 to TRBJ2-1; the match to TRBD2 covers 10 bases. The CDR3 extends over 15 amino acids. Trimming took 2 bases from V and 6 from J; bases not matched to a gene: 4. The germline V gene has CDR1 SGHTA and CDR2 FQGNSA. The CDR3: CASSLWLAGANEQFF. The CDR3 DNA is TGTGCCAGCAGCTTATGGCTAGCGGGAGCCAATGAGCAGTTCTTC.

CDR3 in DNA: TGTGCCAGCTCACCCGACGTCTATGGCTACACCTTC. Protein product: CASSPDVYGYTF. The V gene is TRBV18, the J gene TRBJ1-2; D uncertain. The germline V gene has CDR1 KGHSH and CDR2 LQKENI. Trimming stripped 3 bases from V and 4 bases from J, with 6 bases between. The CDR3 has 12 residues.

In this sample, this clone turned up once. The rearrangement links TRBV2 to TRBJ2-5; perhaps TRBD2 as D (7 bases). From germline, CDR1 is SNHLY and CDR2 FYNNEI. V was pared by 1 base and J by 5 bases, with 14 bases between. The CDR3 contains 15 residues. CDR3: CASSEVGGGPETQYF. CDR3 nucleotides: TGTGCCAGCAGTGAAGTAGGGGGGGGGCCGGAGACCCAGTACTTC.

This rearrangement joins TRBV6-5 to TRBJ2-7; 10 bases match TRBD1. Germline CDR1 and CDR2: MNHEY and SVGAGI. V lost 2 bases and J lost 3; bases outside the gene matches: 4. This CDR3 has 15 amino acids. CDR3 DNA: TGTGCCAGCAGTTACACAGACAGGGGGCACTACGAGCAGTACTTC. Translation gives CASSYTDRGHYEQYF.

This chain joins TRBV29-1 and TRBJ1-2; 7 bases map to TRBD1. The junction had 6 bases not matched to a gene; V was cut back by 4 bases and J by 1 base. The CDR3 has 14 residues. From germline, CDR1 is SQVTM and CDR2 ANQGSEA. The CDR3 reads CSVVGGQHNYGYTF. The CDR3 DNA reads as TGCAGCGTTGTAGGGGGACAGCATAACTATGGCTACACCTTC.

The chain recombines TRBV19 with TRBJ1-5; D gene unclear. Germline-derived CDR1 and CDR2 are LNHDA and SQIVND (reference sequence). The ends were cut back, 5 bases at V and 5 bases at J, with 13 bases in the middle. The CDR3 extends over 14 amino acids. In nucleotides, the CDR3 is TGTGCCAGTAGTTTAGGACGGACGGATCAGCCCCAGCATTTT. It codes for CASSLGRTDQPQHF.

This clone was recorded many times. The DNA for the CDR3 is TGTGCCAGCAGGAGAGACAGCCAGGGTGAAGCTTTCTTT. Protein sequence: CASRRDSQGEAFF. This rearrangement joins TRBV2 to TRBJ1-1; weak D call: TRBD1 (5 bases). Trimming removed 6 bases at V and 7 bases at J, with 15 bases between. Germline CDR1 and CDR2: SNHLY and FYNNEI. This CDR3 comprises 13 residues.

This clone showed up just a few times. The J gene is TRBJ2-3, the V gene TRBV6-1; TRBD2 aligns across 9 bases. This CDR3 has 16 amino acids. Unmatched junction bases numbered 9, after V lost 4 bases and J lost 4 bases. Germline lookup yields CDR1 MNHNS and CDR2 SASEGT. CDR3 sequence: CASSVLAGIIADTQYF. DNA for the CDR3: TGTGCCAGCAGTGTCCTAGCGGGGATAATCGCAGATACGCAGTATTTT.

The chain joins TRBV19 to TRBJ2-5; D is unresolved. The CDR3 is 13 amino acids. V was trimmed by 5 bases and J by 5 bases, leaving 12 bases between them. CDR1 and CDR2 from the germline V gene are LNHDA and SQIVND (reference sequence). The CDR3, as DNA: TGTGCCAGTAGTTCCTGGACCCGGGAGACCCAGTACTTC. This gives the protein CASSSWTRETQYF.

The V and J genes are TRBV7-2 and TRBJ2-1; TRBD2 might be the D (6 bases). Germline V gives CDR1 SGHTA, CDR2 FQGNSA. There are 11 residues in the CDR3. V was clipped by 5 bases and J by 12 bases, with 11 bases between them. Written as DNA, the CDR3 is TGTGCCAGCAGCGGGGGGACTCCGCAGTTCTTC. Translation: CASSGGTPQFF.

This sequence joins TRBV6-1 and TRBJ2-7; unclear D gene. Germline CDR1 reads MNHNS; CDR2 reads SASEGT. The CDR3 is 14 amino acids. Trimming took off 1 base at V and 6 bases at J, with 13 bases between the two ends. In DNA, the CDR3 is TGTGCCAGCAGTGAAGGGCAGGTCTCCGGCGAGCAGTACTTC. This codes for CASSEGQVSGEQYF.

The rearrangement links TRBV10-1 to TRBJ1-3; D is ambiguous. The germline V gene has CDR1 WNHNN and CDR2 SYGVQD (reference sequence). The germline V and J ends were trimmed by 3 bases and 2 bases, with 11 bases remaining between them. This CDR3 spans 15 amino acids. CDR3 region: CASSDSGPAGNTIYF. The CDR3 region has the DNA TGCGCCAGCAGTGATTCGGGTCCGGCTGGAAACACCATATATTTT.

The CDR3 DNA reads as TGCGCCAGCAGCTTTCGACCGACCATCGACACTGAAGCTTTCTTT. Translation: CASSFRPTIDTEAFF. This chain connects TRBV5-1 to TRBJ1-1, with D unresolved. V lost 2 bases and J lost 3, with 14 bases in between. Germline CDR1 and CDR2: SGHRS and YFSETQ. The CDR3 is made up of 15 amino acids.

The chain links TRBV2 to TRBJ2-3; D is perhaps TRBD2 (7 bases). The CDR3 has 16 amino acids. V shed 8 bases and J shed 0 bases, with 18 bases lying between them. The V gene's germline CDR1 is SNHLY and CDR2 FYNNEI. The CDR3 DNA is TGTGCCAGCGGAGTTGGCGGGGGCCCTAGCACAGATACGCAGTATTTT. The encoded protein is CASGVGGGPSTDTQYF.

The rearrangement uses TRBV9 and TRBJ2-3; D may be TRBD2 (6 bases). Germline CDR1 is SGDLS and CDR2 is YYNGEE. The CDR3 is 13 residues long. V was cut by 7 bases and J by 4 bases, with 13 bases left in between. The CDR3 DNA is TGTGCCAGCTCTCGTAGGGAGGCAGATACGCAGTATTTT. Its protein product is CASSRREADTQYF.

This chain links TRBV6-5 with TRBJ1-1, with D unresolved. Trimming left V 7 bases short and J 1 base short, with 13 bases between. CDR3 length equals 14 residues. Germline V gene data show CDR1 as MNHEY and CDR2 as SVGAGI. CDR3 region: CASNQRARNTEAFF. CDR3 bases: TGTGCCAGCAACCAGAGGGCGCGGAACACTGAAGCTTTCTTT.

The chain links TRBV2 to TRBJ2-3; 13 nucleotides match TRBD2. The length of the CDR3 is 15 residues. After removal of 6 bases from V and 4 bases from J, the junction contained 4 bases not matched to a gene. Germline V CDR1 and CDR2: SNHLY, FYNNEI. CDR3 protein: CASSGLAGEADTQYF. The DNA for the CDR3 is TGTGCCAGCAGCGGACTAGCGGGAGAGGCAGATACGCAGTATTTT.

In nucleotides, the CDR3 is TGTGCCAGCAGTCTTGCGGTAGACACCATATATTTT. Protein sequence: CASSLAVDTIYF. V and J are TRBV6-1 and TRBJ1-3, with D unclear. CDR3 length equals 12 residues. V lost 5 bases and J 8 bases, leaving 10 bases between the germline ends. Germline V gene sequence: CDR1 MNHNS, CDR2 SASEGT.

By share of the sample, this clone is medium-sized. The chain links TRBV7-9 to TRBJ2-7, with D hard to call. The germline V gene has CDR1 SEHNR and CDR2 FQNEAQ (reference sequence). Trimming took off 5 bases at V and 4 bases at J, with 9 bases between the two ends. The CDR3 loop spans 12 amino acids. CDR3 DNA sequence: TGTGCCAGCAGCCAGCACACGTACGAGCAGTACTTC. This sequence encodes CASSQHTYEQYF. The entire variable domain, with the rest obtained from reference TRBV7-9 and TRBJ2-7, is as follows: DTGVSQNPRHKITKRGQNVTFRCDPISEHNRLYWYRQTLGQGPEFLTYFQNEAQLEKSRLLSDRFSAERPKGSFSTLEIQRTEQGDSAMYLCASSQHTYEQYFGPGTRLTVT.